This T cell receptor (beta chain) was captured by sequencing in a study of T cells after yellow fever vaccination. Study-wide results and limits: Post-booster repertoires contained most primary-vaccination clones again (96% CD4, roughly 90% CD8). A minor fraction of clonotypes spanned both CD4 and CD8 compartments.

Germline V lookup: CDR1 SGHTA, CDR2 FQGNSA. This CDR3 has 16 amino acids. The trim removed 2 bases at V and 2 bases at J, leaving 7 bases unmatched. Universal primer sites and UMIs were introduced during 5'RACE template-switching synthesis of TCR cDNA. Each CDR3 protein gets one entry after TCRdb re-called the 5' RACE reads with MiXCR. The sample includes approximately 74,000 distinct CDR3 sequences, approximately 5% of them seen just once. This clonotype was detected ten times or more. Its antigen is unidentified. This specimen was CD4+ T cells sorted from PBMCs, taken around 15 days after the first yellow fever vaccination. The TCR sequence derives from a man younger than 35 who received the YFV17D yellow fever vaccine. This sequence joins TRBV7-2 and TRBJ2-3; 7 bases agree with TRBD2. In DNA form, the CDR3 reads TGTGCCAGCAGCTTAATGGCGGGGGAGACCACAGATACGCAGTATTTT. It yields the protein CASSLMAGETTDTQYF.